This T cell receptor (beta chain) emerged from a study of OX40 agonist ivuxolimab in advanced cancers. The CDR3 is 16 amino acids. The germline V gene has CDR1 KGHSH and CDR2 LQKENI. V lost 3 bases and J lost 0; bases outside the gene matches: 0. The table lists this clone with a count of one. Data came from immunoSEQ multiplex PCR; TCRdb stores just in-frame clones and leaves some out. The sample records under 90,000 clones, more than 80% being singletons. This clonotype originated in an adult with an advanced solid tumor such as melanoma, head and neck, liver or kidney cancer. The material sequenced was CD4+ or CD8+ T cells sorted from blood, taken in a trial of the OX40 agonist ivuxolimab. This chain links TRBV18 with TRBJ2-1; 12 bases align to TRBD2. The CDR3 DNA is TGTGCCAGCTCACCGGGACTAGCGGGCTCCTACAATGAGCAGTTCTTC. Translation gives CASSPGLAGSYNEQFF.